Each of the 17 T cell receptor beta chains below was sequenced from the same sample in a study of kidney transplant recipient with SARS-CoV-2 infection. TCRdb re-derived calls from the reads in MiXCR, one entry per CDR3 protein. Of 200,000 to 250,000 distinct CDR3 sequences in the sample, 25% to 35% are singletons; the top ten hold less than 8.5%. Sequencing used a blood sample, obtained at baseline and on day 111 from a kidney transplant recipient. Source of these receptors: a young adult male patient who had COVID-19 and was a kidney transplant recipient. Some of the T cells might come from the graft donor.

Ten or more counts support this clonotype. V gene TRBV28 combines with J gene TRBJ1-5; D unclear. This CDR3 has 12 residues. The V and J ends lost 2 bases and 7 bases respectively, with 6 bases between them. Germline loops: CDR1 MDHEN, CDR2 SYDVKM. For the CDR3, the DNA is TGTGCCAGCAGTTTACCTCCACAGCCCCAGCATTTT. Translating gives CASSLPPQPQHF.

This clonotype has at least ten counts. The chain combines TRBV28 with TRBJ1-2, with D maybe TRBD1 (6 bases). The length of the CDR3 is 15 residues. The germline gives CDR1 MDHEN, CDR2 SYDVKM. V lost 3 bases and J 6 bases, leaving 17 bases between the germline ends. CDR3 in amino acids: CASSFFTGASHGYTF. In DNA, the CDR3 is TGTGCCAGCAGTTTCTTTACGGGGGCTAGCCATGGCTACACCTTC.

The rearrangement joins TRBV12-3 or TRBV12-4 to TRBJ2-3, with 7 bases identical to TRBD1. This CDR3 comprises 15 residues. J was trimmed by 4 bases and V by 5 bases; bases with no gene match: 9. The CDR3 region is CASSRAGGRADTQYF. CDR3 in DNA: TGTGCCAGCAGTAGGGCAGGGGGACGCGCAGATACGCAGTATTTT.

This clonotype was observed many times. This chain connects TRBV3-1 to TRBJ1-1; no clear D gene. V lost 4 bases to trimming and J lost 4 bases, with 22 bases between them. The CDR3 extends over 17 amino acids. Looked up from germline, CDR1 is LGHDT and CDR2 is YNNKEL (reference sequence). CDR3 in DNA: TGTGCCAGCAGCCCGAGAATTCCCATTTCAATTCGCACTGAAGCTTTCTTT. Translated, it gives CASSPRIPISIRTEAFF.

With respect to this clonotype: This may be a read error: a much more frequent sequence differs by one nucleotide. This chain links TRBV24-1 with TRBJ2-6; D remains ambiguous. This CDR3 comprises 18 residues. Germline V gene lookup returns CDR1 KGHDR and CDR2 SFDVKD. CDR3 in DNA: TGTGCCACCGGTGACTTCTCGTATTCAAGATCTGGGGCCAACGTCCTGACTTTC. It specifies CATGDFSYSRSGANVLTF.

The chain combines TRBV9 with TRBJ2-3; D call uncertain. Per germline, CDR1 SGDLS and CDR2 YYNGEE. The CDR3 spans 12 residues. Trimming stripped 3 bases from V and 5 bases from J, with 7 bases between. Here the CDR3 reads CASSAYIDTQYF. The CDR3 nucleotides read TGTGCCAGCAGCGCCTACATAGATACGCAGTATTTT.

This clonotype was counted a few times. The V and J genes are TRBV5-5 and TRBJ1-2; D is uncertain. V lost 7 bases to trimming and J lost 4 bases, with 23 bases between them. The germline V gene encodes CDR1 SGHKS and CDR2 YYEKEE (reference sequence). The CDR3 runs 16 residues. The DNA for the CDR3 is TGTGCCAGCTCATTCAGTGTCTCGCGAAAGACCTATGGCTACACCTTC. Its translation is CASSFSVSRKTYGYTF.

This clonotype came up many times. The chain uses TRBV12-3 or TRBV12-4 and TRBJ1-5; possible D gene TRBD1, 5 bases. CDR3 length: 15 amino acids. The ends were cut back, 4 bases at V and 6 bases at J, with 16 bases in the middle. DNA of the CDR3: TGTGCCAGCAGTTCCGGGACTCCGTCACTTCAGCCCCAGCATTTT. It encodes CASSSGTPSLQPQHF.

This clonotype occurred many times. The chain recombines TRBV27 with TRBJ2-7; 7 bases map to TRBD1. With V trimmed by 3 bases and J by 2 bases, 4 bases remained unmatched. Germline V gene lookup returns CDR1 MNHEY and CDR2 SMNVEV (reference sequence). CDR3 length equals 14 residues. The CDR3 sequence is CASSLFQGAYEQYF. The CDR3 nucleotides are TGTGCCAGCAGTTTGTTTCAGGGGGCCTACGAGCAGTACTTC.

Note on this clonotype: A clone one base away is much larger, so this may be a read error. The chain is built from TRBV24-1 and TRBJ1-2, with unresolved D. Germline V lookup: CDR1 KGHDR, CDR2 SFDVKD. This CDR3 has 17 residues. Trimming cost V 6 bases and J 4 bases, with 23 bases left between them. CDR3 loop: CATSKYNSTRKAYGYTF. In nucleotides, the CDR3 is TGTGCCACCAGTAAATATAATAGTACCAGAAAGGCCTATGGCTACACCTTC.

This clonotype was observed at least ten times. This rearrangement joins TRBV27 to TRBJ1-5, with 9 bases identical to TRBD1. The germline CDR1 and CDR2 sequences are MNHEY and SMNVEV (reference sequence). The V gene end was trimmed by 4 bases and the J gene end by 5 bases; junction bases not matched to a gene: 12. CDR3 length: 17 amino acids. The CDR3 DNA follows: TGTGCCAGCAGTTCGCTAGGAGGGACAGGGAACCATCAGCCCCAGCATTTT. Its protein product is CASSSLGGTGNHQPQHF.

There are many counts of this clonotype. CDR3 sequence: CASSQSARQGGSRRAFF. CDR3 bases: TGCGCCAGCAGTCAATCTGCCCGACAGGGAGGGTCCCGCAGAGCTTTCTTT. The J gene is TRBJ1-1, the V gene TRBV23-1, with 7 bases identical to TRBD1. TRBV23-1 is reported as an ORF; its role is uncertain. With V trimmed by 0 bases and J by 10 bases, 17 bases remained unmatched. This CDR3 contains 17 residues.

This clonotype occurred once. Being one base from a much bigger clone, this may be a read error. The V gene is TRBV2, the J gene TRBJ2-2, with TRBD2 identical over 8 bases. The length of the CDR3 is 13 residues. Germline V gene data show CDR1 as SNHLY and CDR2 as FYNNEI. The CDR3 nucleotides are TGTTCGTGGAGCGGGAGTTTCAACGGGGAGCCGTTTTTT. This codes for CSWSGSFNGEPFF.

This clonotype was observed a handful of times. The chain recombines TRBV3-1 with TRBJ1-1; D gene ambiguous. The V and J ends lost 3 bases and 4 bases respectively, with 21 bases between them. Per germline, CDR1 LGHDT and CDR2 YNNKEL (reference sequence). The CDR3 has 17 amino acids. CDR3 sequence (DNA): TGTGCCAGCAGCCACGGTGCTCCCATTTCAATTCGCACTGAAGCTTTCTTT. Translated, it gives CASSHGAPISIRTEAFF. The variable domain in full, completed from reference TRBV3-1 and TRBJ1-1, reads DTAVSQTPKYLVTQMGNDKSIKCEQNLGHDTMYWYKQDSKKFLKIMFSYNNKELIINETVPNRFSPKSPDKAHLNLHINSLELGDSAVYFCASSHGAPISIRTEAFFGQGTRLTVV.

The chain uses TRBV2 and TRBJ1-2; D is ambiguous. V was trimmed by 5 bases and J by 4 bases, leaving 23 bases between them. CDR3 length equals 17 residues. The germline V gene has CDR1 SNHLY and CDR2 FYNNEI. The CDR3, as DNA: TGTGCCAGCAGTCCTAACTTTTACCGACGAAAGACCTATGGCTACACCTTC. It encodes CASSPNFYRRKTYGYTF. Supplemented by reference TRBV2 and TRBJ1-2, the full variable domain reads EPEVTQTPSHQVTQMGQEVILRCVPISNHLYFYWYRQILGQKVEFLVSFYNNEISEKSEIFDDQFSVERPDGSNFTLKIRSTKLEDSAMYFCASSPNFYRRKTYGYTFGSGTRLTVV.

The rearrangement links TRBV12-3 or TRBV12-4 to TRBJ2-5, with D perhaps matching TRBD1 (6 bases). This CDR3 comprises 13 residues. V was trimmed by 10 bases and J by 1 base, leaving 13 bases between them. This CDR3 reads CANRQGSQETQYF. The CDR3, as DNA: TGTGCCAACAGGCAGGGGTCCCAAGAGACCCAGTACTTC.

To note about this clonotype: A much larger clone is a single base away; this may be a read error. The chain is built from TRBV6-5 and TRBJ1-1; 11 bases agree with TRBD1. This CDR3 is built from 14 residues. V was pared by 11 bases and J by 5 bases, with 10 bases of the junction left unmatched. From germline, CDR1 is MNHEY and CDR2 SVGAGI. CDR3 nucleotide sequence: TGTGCCTGCACCCGGGACAGGGGGAGGACTGAAGCTTTCTTT. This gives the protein CACTRDRGRTEAFF.